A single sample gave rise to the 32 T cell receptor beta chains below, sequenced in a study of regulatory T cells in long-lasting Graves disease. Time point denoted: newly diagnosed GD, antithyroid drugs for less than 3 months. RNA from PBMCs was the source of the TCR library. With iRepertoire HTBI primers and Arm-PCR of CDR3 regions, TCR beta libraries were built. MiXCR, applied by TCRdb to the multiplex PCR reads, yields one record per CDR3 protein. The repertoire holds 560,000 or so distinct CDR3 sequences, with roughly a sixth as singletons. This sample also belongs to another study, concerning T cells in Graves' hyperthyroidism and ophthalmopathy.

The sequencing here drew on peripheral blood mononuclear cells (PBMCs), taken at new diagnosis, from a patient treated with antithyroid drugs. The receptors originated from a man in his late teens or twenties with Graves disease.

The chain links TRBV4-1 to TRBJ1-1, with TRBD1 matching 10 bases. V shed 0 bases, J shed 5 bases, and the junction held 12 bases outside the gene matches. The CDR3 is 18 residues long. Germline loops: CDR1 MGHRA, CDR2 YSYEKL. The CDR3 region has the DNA TGCGCCAGCAGCCAAGATCGATCGGATGCGGGACAGGGGACTGAAGCTTTCTTT. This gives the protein CASSQDRSDAGQGTEAFF.

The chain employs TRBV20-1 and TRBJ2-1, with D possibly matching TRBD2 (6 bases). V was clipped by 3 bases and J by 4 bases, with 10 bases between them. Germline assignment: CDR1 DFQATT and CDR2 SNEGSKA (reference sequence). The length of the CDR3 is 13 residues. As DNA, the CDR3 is TGCAGTGCTAGCGGCGGGGTATACAATGAGCAGTTCTTC. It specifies CSASGGVYNEQFF.

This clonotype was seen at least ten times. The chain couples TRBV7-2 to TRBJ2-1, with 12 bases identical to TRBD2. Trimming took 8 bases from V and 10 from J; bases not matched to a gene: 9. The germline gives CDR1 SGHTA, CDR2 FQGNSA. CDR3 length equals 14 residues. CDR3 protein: CASLGTSGFGEQFF. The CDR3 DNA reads TGTGCCAGCCTGGGGACTAGCGGGTTTGGGGAGCAGTTCTTC.

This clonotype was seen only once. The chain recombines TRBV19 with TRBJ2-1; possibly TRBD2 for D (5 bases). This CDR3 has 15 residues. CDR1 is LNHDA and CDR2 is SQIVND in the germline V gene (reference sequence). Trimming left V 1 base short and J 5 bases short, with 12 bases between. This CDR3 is CASSIVATPNNEQFF. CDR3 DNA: TGTGCCAGTAGTATAGTAGCGACCCCAAACAATGAGCAGTTCTTC.

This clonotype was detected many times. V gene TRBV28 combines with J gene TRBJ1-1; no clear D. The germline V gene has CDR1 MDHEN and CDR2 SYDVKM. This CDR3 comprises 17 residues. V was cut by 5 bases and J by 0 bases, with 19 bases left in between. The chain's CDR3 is CASSRLRPQFMNTEAFF. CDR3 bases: TGTGCCAGCAGTAGATTGCGTCCCCAATTCATGAACACTGAAGCTTTCTTT. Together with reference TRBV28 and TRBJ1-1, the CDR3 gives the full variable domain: DVKVTQSSRYLVKRTGEKVFLECVQDMDHENMFWYRQDPGLGLRLIYFSYDVKMKEKGDIPEGYSVSREKKERFSLILESASTNQTSMYLCASSRLRPQFMNTEAFFGQGTRLTVV.

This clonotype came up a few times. The CDR3 protein is CASSLTDAGGPYNEQFF. Written as DNA, the CDR3 is TGTGCCAGCAGCTTGACCGATGCGGGAGGGCCCTACAATGAGCAGTTCTTC. The chain employs TRBV9 and TRBJ2-1; the match to TRBD2 covers 9 bases. V was pared by 4 bases and J by 2 bases, with 10 bases of the junction left unmatched. Germline CDR1 SGDLS, CDR2 YYNGEE. The CDR3 consists of 17 residues.

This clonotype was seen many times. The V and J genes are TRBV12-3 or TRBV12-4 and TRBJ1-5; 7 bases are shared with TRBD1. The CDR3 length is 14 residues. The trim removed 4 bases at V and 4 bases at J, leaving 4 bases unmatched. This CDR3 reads CASSWAGGNQPQHF. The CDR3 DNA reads TGTGCCAGCAGTTGGGCAGGGGGAAATCAGCCCCAGCATTTT.

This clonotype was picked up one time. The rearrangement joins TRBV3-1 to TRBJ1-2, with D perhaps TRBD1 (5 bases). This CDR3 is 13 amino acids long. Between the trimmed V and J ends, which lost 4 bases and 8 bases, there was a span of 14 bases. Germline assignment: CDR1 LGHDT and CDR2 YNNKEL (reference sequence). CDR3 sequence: CASSPGPWGGYTF. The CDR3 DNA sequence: TGTGCCAGCAGCCCGGGACCGTGGGGAGGCTACACCTTC.

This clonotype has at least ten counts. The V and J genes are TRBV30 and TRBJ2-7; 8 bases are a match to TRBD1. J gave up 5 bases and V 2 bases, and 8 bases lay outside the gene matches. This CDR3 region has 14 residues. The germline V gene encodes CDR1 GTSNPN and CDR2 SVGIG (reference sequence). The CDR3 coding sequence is TGTGCCTGGAGTAGTTCAGGGGGCGCCCACGAGCAGTACTTC. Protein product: CAWSSSGGAHEQYF.

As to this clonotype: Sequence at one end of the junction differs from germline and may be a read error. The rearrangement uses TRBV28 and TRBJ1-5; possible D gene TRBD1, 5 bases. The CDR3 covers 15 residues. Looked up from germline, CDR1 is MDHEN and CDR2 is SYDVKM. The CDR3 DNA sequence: TGTGCCAGCAGTTTGGGGGGAGGGGATTATCAGTCCCAGCATTTT. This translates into CASSLGGGDYQSQHF.

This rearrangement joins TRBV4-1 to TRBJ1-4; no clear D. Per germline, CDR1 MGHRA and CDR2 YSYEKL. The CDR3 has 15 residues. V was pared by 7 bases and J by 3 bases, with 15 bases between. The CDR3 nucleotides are TGCGCCAGCACCCCGGGAGTGTCGTCTAATGAAAAACTGTTTTTT. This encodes CASTPGVSSNEKLFF.

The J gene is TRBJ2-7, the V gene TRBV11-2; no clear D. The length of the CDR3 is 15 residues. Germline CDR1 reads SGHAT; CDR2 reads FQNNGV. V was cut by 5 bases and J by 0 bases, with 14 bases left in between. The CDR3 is CASSQSFRSSYEQYF. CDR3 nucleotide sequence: TGTGCCAGCAGCCAGAGCTTTCGGAGCTCCTACGAGCAGTACTTC.

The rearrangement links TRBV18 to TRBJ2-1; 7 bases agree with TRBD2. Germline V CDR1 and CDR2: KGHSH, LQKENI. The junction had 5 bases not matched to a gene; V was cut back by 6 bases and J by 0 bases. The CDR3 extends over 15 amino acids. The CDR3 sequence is CASSELAASYNEQFF. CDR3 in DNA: TGTGCCAGCTCGGAGCTAGCGGCCTCCTACAATGAGCAGTTCTTC.

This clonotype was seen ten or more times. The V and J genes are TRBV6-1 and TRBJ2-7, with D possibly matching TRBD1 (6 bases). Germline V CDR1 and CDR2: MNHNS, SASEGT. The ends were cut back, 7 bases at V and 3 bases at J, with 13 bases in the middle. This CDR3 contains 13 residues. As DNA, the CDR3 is TGTGCCAGCACCCCAGGGGTACGCTACGAGCAGTACTTC. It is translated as CASTPGVRYEQYF.

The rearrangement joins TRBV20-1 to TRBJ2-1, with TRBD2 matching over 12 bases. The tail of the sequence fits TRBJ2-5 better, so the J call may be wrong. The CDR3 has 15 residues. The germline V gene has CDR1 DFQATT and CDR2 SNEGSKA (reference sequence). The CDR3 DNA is TGCAGTGCTAGTCAGACTAGCGGGAGTAAGGAGACCCAGTACTTC. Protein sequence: CSASQTSGSKETQYF.

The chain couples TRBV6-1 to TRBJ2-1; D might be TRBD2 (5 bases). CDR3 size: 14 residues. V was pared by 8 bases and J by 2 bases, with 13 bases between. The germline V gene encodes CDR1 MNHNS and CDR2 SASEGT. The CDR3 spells CASVGSGAYNEQFF. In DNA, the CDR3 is TGTGCCAGCGTAGGAAGCGGAGCCTACAATGAGCAGTTCTTC.

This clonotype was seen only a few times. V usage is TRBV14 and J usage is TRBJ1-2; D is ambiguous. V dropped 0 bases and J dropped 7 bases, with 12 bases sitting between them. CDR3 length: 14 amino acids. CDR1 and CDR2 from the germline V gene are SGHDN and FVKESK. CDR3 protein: CASSQEPGRGGYTF. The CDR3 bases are TGTGCCAGCAGCCAAGAGCCGGGCAGAGGTGGCTACACCTTC.

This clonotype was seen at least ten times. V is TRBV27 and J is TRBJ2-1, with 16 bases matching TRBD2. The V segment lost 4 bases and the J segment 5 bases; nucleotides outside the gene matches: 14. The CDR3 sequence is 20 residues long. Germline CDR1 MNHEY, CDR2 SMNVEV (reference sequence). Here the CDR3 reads CASSYGSIPGLAGGNNEQFF. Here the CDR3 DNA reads TGTGCCAGCAGTTACGGGTCAATTCCGGGACTAGCGGGAGGGAACAATGAGCAGTTCTTC.

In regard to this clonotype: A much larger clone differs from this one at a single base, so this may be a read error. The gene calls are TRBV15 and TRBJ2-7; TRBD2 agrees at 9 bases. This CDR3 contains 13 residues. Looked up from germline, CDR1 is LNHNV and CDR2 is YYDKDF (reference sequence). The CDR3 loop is CASKTASGNEQCF. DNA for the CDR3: TGTGCCAGCAAGACGGCTAGCGGGAACGAGCAGTGCTTC.

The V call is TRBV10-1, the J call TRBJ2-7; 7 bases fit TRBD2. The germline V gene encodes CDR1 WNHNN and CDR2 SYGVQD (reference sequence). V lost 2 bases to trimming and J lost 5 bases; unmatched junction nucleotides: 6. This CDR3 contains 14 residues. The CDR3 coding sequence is TGCGCCAGCAGTGAGGGCGCGGGGGAAGACGAGCAGTACTTC. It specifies CASSEGAGEDEQYF.

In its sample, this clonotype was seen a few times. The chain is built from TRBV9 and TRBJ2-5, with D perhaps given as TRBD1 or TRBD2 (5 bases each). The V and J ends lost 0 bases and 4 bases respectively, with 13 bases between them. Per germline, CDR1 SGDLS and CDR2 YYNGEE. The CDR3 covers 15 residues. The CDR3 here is CASSVGGTPGETQYF. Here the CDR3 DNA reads TGTGCCAGCAGCGTAGGAGGGACGCCCGGAGAGACCCAGTACTTC.

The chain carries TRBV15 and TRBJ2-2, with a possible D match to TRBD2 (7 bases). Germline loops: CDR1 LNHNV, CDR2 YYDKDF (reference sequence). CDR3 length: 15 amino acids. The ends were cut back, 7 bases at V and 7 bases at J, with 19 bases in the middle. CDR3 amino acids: CATTPSGGGNGELFF. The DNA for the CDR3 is TGTGCCACCACCCCGAGTGGGGGGGGCAACGGGGAGCTGTTTTTT. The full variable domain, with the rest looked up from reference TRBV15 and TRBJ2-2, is DAMVIQNPRYQVTQFGKPVTLSCSQTLNHNVMYWYQQKSSQAPKLLFHYYDKDFNNEADTPDNFQSRRPNTSFCFLDIRSPGLGDTAMYLCATTPSGGGNGELFFGEGSRLTVL.

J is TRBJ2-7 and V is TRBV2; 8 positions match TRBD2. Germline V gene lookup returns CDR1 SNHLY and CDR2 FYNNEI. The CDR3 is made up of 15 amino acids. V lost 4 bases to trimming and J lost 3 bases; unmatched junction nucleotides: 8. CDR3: CASSVQSGRVYEQYF. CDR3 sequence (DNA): TGTGCCAGCAGTGTTCAGAGCGGGAGAGTCTACGAGCAGTACTTC.

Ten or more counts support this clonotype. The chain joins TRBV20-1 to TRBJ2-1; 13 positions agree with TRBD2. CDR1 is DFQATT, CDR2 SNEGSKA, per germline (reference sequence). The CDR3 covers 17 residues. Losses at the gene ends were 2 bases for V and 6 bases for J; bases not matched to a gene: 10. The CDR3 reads CSARPPGLAGSVNEQFF. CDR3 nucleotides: TGCAGTGCTAGACCGCCGGGACTAGCGGGATCGGTCAATGAGCAGTTCTTC.

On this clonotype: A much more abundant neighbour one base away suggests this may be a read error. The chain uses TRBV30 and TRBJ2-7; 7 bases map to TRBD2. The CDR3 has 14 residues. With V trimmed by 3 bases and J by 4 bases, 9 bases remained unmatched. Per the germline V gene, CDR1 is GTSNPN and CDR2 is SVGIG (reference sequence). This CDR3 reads CAWRSGKALYEQYF. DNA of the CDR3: TGTGCCTGGAGGAGCGGGAAGGCCCTGTACGAGCAGTACTTC.

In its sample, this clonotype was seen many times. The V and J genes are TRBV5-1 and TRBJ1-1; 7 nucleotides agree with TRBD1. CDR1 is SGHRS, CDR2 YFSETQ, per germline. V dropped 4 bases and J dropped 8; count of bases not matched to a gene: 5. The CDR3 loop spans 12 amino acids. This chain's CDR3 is CASSLQGREAFF. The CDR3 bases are TGCGCCAGCAGCCTACAGGGGCGGGAAGCTTTCTTT.

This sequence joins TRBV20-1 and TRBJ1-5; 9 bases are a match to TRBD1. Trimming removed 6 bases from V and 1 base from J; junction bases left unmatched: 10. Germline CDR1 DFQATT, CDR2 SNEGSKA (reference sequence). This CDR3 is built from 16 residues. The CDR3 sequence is CSAIYIGQGSNQPQHF. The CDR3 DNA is TGCAGTGCCATTTACATAGGACAGGGGAGCAATCAGCCCCAGCATTTT.

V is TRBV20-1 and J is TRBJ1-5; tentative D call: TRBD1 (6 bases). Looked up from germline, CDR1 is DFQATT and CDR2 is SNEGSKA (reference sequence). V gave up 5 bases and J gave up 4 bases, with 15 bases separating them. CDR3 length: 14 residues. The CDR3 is CSAARDTRNQPQHF. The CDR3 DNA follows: TGCAGTGCTGCCCGGGACACCAGGAATCAGCCCCAGCATTTT.

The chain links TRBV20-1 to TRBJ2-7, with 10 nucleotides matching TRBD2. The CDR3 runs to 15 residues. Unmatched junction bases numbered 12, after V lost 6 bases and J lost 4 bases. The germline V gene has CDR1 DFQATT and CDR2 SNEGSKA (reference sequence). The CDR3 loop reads CSAPRASGSFYEQYF. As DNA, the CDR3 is TGCAGTGCCCCGAGGGCTAGCGGGAGTTTTTACGAGCAGTACTTC.

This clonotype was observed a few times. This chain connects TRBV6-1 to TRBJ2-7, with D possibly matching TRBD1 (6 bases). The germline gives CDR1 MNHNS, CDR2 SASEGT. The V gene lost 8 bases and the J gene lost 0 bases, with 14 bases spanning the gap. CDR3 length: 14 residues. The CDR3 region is CASGPGADSYEQYF. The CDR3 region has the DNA TGTGCCAGCGGTCCAGGGGCCGACTCCTACGAGCAGTACTTC.

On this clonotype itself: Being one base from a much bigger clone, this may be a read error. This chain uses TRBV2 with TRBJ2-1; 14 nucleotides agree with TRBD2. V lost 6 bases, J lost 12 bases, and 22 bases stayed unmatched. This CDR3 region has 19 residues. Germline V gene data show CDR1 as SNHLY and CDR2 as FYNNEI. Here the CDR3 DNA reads TGTGCCAGCAGGCGTCCCGGACTAGCGGGAGGACTCGCTAACGGGAGGCAGTTCTTC. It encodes CASRRPGLAGGLANGRQFF.

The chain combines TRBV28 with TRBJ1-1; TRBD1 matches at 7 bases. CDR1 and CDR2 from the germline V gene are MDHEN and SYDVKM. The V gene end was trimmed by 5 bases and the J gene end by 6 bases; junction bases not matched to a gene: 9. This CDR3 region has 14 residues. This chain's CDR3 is CASSEIQGTAEAFF. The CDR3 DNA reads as TGTGCCAGCAGTGAGATACAGGGGACCGCTGAAGCTTTCTTT.